This note documents a single T cell receptor beta chain sequence. The sample is drawn from a study of T cell changes during pregnancy in multiple sclerosis. The repertoire was sequenced with immunoSEQ multiplex PCR; TCRdb's copy has only in-frame clones and lacks some. This table has roughly 47,000 clones, about nine tenths appearing once. This CDR3 has 14 amino acids. With 7 bases clipped from V and 0 bases from J, the junction kept 5 bases outside the gene matches. Per germline, CDR1 MNHEY and CDR2 SVGAGI. The source of this sequence is a female donor with multiple sclerosis, enrolled in a pregnancy study. The rearrangement links TRBV6-5 to TRBJ2-7; 8 nucleotides agree with TRBD2. Sequencing was performed on CD4+ T cells from peripheral blood mononuclear cells, taken after pregnancy. The DNA of the CDR3 is TGTGCCAGCAAGCAGGCGGGAGGCTCCTACGAGCAGTACTTC. Protein sequence: CASKQAGGSYEQYF.